Shown below are 21 T cell receptor beta chains from a single sample sequenced in a study of technical replicates of blood from a few donors. Using immunoSEQ multiplex PCR, the repertoire was profiled, and TCRdb retains in-frame clones only, with some absent. The sample holds approximately 81,000 clones, 96% seen once. The sequencing sample was made of T cells isolated from PBMCs. Source of these receptors: a human donor in good health.

The CDR3 DNA is TGTGCCAGTAGCCCACTCAGGGGGCGGAACACTGAAGCTTTCTTT. Translation gives CASSPLRGRNTEAFF. The gene calls are TRBV19 and TRBJ1-1; 8 positions agree with TRBD1. Germline values: CDR1 LNHDA, CDR2 SQIVND (reference sequence). The CDR3 runs to 15 residues. The junction had 7 bases not matched to a gene; V was cut back by 6 bases and J by 1 base.

The genes are TRBV4-3 and TRBJ2-1, with 9 bases identical to TRBD2. J was trimmed by 4 bases and V by 0 bases; bases with no gene match: 7. This CDR3 is 17 amino acids long. Germline V gene lookup returns CDR1 LGHNA and CDR2 YSLEER. CDR3 region: CASSQEELAGFYNEQFF. The DNA for the CDR3 is TGCGCCAGCAGCCAAGAGGAACTAGCGGGTTTTTACAATGAGCAGTTCTTC.

The chain couples TRBV2 to TRBJ2-7; a weak D match, TRBD1 (6 bases). Germline V gene sequence: CDR1 SNHLY, CDR2 FYNNEI. The V end lost 6 bases, the J end lost 1 base, and 13 bases lay between the germline ends. CDR3 length: 14 amino acids. For the CDR3, the DNA is TGTGCCAGCAGGCCCCTAGGGGGTTCCTACGAGCAGTACTTC. Protein product: CASRPLGGSYEQYF. The complete variable domain, with remaining parts taken from reference TRBV2 and TRBJ2-7, reads EPEVTQTPSHQVTQMGQEVILRCVPISNHLYFYWYRQILGQKVEFLVSFYNNEISEKSEIFDDQFSVERPDGSNFTLKIRSTKLEDSAMYFCASRPLGGSYEQYFGPGTRLTVT.

This rearrangement joins TRBV6-1 to TRBJ1-5; no reliable D call. This CDR3 is 14 amino acids long. The V gene lost 3 bases and the J gene lost 3 bases, with 9 bases spanning the gap. CDR1 and CDR2 from the germline V gene are MNHNS and SASEGT. The CDR3 sequence is CASSDHTYNQPQHF. DNA for the CDR3: TGTGCCAGCAGTGACCATACCTACAATCAGCCCCAGCATTTT.

The count of this clone is one. The genes are TRBV29-1 and TRBJ2-1; D perhaps matches TRBD1 (6 bases). This CDR3 region has 13 residues. Trimming took 3 bases from V and 7 from J, leaving 13 bases between them. The germline V gene encodes CDR1 SQVTM and CDR2 ANQGSEA. The CDR3 region is CSVDRGEGNEQFF. In DNA form, the CDR3 reads TGCAGCGTTGACAGGGGCGAAGGGAATGAGCAGTTCTTC.

The rearrangement joins TRBV5-6 to TRBJ1-5, with TRBD1 matching 9 bases. Germline V gene sequence: CDR1 SGHDT, CDR2 YYEEEE. V was pared by 2 bases and J by 6 bases, with 3 bases of the junction left unmatched. The CDR3 consists of 14 residues. The CDR3 loop reads CASSFGTGTQPQHF. CDR3 DNA sequence: TGTGCCAGCAGCTTTGGGACAGGGACTCAGCCCCAGCATTTT. The full variable domain, in which reference TRBV5-6 and TRBJ1-5 provide the parts outside the CDR3, is DAGVTQSPTHLIKTRGQQVTLRCSPKSGHDTVSWYQQALGQGPQFIFQYYEEEERQRGNFPDRFSGHQFPNYSSELNVNALLLGDSALYLCASSFGTGTQPQHFGDGTRLSIL.

This sequence joins TRBV5-1 and TRBJ2-2; 11 bases line up with TRBD1. The CDR3 runs 15 residues. Germline V gene sequence: CDR1 SGHRS, CDR2 YFSETQ. The V gene end was trimmed by 4 bases and the J gene end by 6 bases; junction bases not matched to a gene: 5. Written as DNA, the CDR3 is TGCGCCAGCAGCCGCCCGGGACAGGGGGCCGGGGAGCTGTTTTTT. It yields the protein CASSRPGQGAGELFF.

This sequence joins TRBV4-2 and TRBJ2-3; D not resolved. V dropped 1 base and J dropped 1 base, with 6 bases sitting between them. The CDR3 length is 14 residues. In germline, CDR1 is LGHNA, CDR2 YNFKEQ. CDR3 DNA: TGTGCCAGCAGCCAAGGGCCCCGCACAGATACGCAGTATTTT. Translating it yields CASSQGPRTDTQYF.

This clone was counted once. The J gene is TRBJ1-3, the V gene TRBV5-4; tentatively, D is TRBD1 (6 bases). Per germline, CDR1 SGHNT and CDR2 YYREEE (reference sequence). This CDR3 has 14 amino acids. The ends were cut back, 4 bases at V and 0 bases at J, with 8 bases in the middle. In DNA form, the CDR3 reads TGTGCCAGCAGCATGGACAGCTCTGGAAACACCATATATTTT. Protein sequence: CASSMDSSGNTIYF.

The CDR3 nucleotides read TGTGCCAGCAGTGCGACACTTGCAACTTCCTACGAGCAGTACTTC. This encodes CASSATLATSYEQYF. The rearrangement joins TRBV6-5 to TRBJ2-7, with unresolved D. The V and J ends lost 5 bases and 1 base respectively, with 15 bases between them. This CDR3 has 15 amino acids. Germline CDR1 MNHEY, CDR2 SVGAGI.

The chain couples TRBV5-6 to TRBJ1-1; maybe TRBD1 (5 bases). CDR1 is SGHDT, CDR2 YYEEEE, per germline. Trimming cost V 2 bases and J 5 bases, with 10 bases left between them. The CDR3 is 13 residues long. DNA of the CDR3: TGTGCCAGCAGCTTAGGGGTATGGACTGAAGCTTTCTTT. Translated, it gives CASSLGVWTEAFF.

This clone was recorded only once. The V and J genes are TRBV15 and TRBJ2-1; D gene uncertain. Germline CDR1 and CDR2: LNHNV and YYDKDF (reference sequence). V was cut by 2 bases and J by 7 bases, with 6 bases left in between. This CDR3 region has 12 residues. CDR3 residues: CATSRLVNEQFF. CDR3 DNA sequence: TGTGCCACCAGCAGACTAGTGAATGAGCAGTTCTTC.

This clone was counted once. The chain joins TRBV27 to TRBJ1-2; 10 bases agree with TRBD1. The CDR3 is 15 amino acids. With V trimmed by 2 bases and J by 1 base, 1 base remained unmatched. Germline CDR1 reads MNHEY; CDR2 reads SMNVEV (reference sequence). The CDR3 reads CASSLRTGGNYGYTF. For the CDR3, the DNA is TGTGCCAGCAGTTTAAGGACAGGGGGTAACTATGGCTACACCTTC.

The V call is TRBV5-1, the J call TRBJ1-4; 11 bases map to TRBD1. CDR1 and CDR2 (germline): SGHRS, YFSETQ. Losses at the gene ends were 4 bases for V and 8 bases for J; bases not matched to a gene: 1. The CDR3 is 13 amino acids. CDR3 sequence (DNA): TGCGCCAGCAGCCGGGACAGGGGGGAAAAACTGTTTTTT. Protein: CASSRDRGEKLFF.

The chain employs TRBV6-5 and TRBJ2-1; a possible D gene is TRBD2 (5 bases). V dropped 8 bases and J dropped 5 bases, with 10 bases sitting between them. Germline lookup yields CDR1 MNHEY and CDR2 SVGAGI. The CDR3 runs 12 residues. CDR3: CASGFGDNEQFF. The DNA of the CDR3 is TGTGCCAGCGGGTTCGGGGACAATGAGCAGTTCTTC.

The chain carries TRBV7-9 and TRBJ2-7; weak D call: TRBD1 (5 bases). There are 15 residues in the CDR3. V was cut by 1 base and J by 3 bases, with 13 bases left in between. Germline assignment: CDR1 SEHNR and CDR2 FQNEAQ (reference sequence). The DNA for the CDR3 is TGTGCCAGCAGCTTAGTTAGACAGATTAACTACGAGCAGTACTTC. This encodes CASSLVRQINYEQYF.

The gene calls are TRBV7-2 and TRBJ1-2, with D perhaps matching TRBD1 (5 bases). Trimming removed 1 base at V and 7 bases at J, with 13 bases between. This CDR3 region has 14 residues. CDR1 SGHTA and CDR2 FQGNSA come from the germline V gene. The CDR3 sequence: CASSLEGRKGGYTF. CDR3 bases: TGTGCCAGCAGCTTAGAGGGGCGTAAGGGTGGCTACACCTTC.

CDR3 sequence (DNA): TGTGCCAGCAGGGAAGGACAGGGAGTCGACAATGAGCAGTTCTTC. The encoded protein is CASREGQGVDNEQFF. The chain joins TRBV5-8 to TRBJ2-1; TRBD1 agrees at 8 bases. The CDR3 is 15 residues long. Germline V gives CDR1 SGHTS, CDR2 YDEGEE. V lost 5 bases and J lost 5; bases outside the gene matches: 9.

In nucleotides, the CDR3 is TGTGCCAGTAACCTCCGGACTACTACAGATACGCAGTATTTT. Translating gives CASNLRTTTDTQYF. V and J are TRBV19 and TRBJ2-3, with D maybe TRBD2 (6 bases). This CDR3 region has 14 residues. The germline CDR1 and CDR2 sequences are LNHDA and SQIVND (reference sequence). The V gene lost 7 bases and the J gene lost 3 bases, with 14 bases spanning the gap.

The genes are TRBV19 and TRBJ1-1; the match to TRBD1 covers 7 bases. The CDR3 sequence is 14 residues long. V lost 3 bases, J lost 1 base, and 2 bases stayed unmatched. Germline V gives CDR1 LNHDA, CDR2 SQIVND (reference sequence). The CDR3, as DNA: TGTGCCAGTAGTATGAGACAGGGGAACACTGAAGCTTTCTTT. Its protein is CASSMRQGNTEAFF.

This clone was seen a single time. This sequence joins TRBV15 and TRBJ2-7; 7 positions agree with TRBD2. V dropped 4 bases and J dropped 3; count of bases not matched to a gene: 12. Per the germline V gene, CDR1 is LNHNV and CDR2 is YYDKDF (reference sequence). The CDR3 contains 16 residues. CDR3 nucleotide sequence: TGTGCCACCAGCATATTGGGGGGGACCTCCTTCTACGAGCAGTACTTC. It specifies CATSILGGTSFYEQYF.